The next 16 T cell receptor beta chains were all read from a single sample in a study of cytomegalovirus exposure and HLA in healthy donors. PCR used 60 Vbeta primers and 13 Jbeta primers. Repertoires were generated with immunoSEQ multiplex PCR, while TCRdb's copy carries only in-frame clones and drops some. In the table there are 160,000 or so clones, over 75% of which are singletons. The sample consisted of PBMCs. These receptors were taken from a man between 35 and 55 years old in good health and CMV-seropositive.

This clone was counted a few times. The rearrangement joins TRBV9 to TRBJ2-2; the D gene is possibly TRBD2 (6 bases). The CDR3 is made up of 15 amino acids. V was shortened by 4 bases and J by 1 base, with 11 bases between the two germline ends. The V gene's germline CDR1 is SGDLS and CDR2 YYNGEE. CDR3 nucleotide sequence: TGTGCCAGCAGCCCTCGGGGGAGGAACACCGGGGAGCTGTTTTTT. Translation gives CASSPRGRNTGELFF.

This rearrangement joins TRBV10-3 to TRBJ1-2; 10 bases are shared with TRBD1. The CDR3 spans 17 residues. Germline V CDR1 and CDR2: ENHRY, SYGVKD. V dropped 3 bases and J dropped 4; count of bases not matched to a gene: 11. In DNA, the CDR3 is TGTGCCATCAGTGAAGGGGACAGGGGCCCGTCCGGCTATGGCTACACCTTC. Amino acids: CAISEGDRGPSGYGYTF.

V is TRBV7-8 and J is TRBJ1-1; TRBD1 matches 8 bases. CDR1 and CDR2 (germline): SGHVS, FQNEAQ. The CDR3 has 15 amino acids. V dropped 1 base and J dropped 1; count of bases not matched to a gene: 2. CDR3 in amino acids: CASSLEDRANTEAFF. CDR3 nucleotide sequence: TGTGCCAGCAGCTTAGAGGACAGGGCGAACACTGAAGCTTTCTTT.

This chain joins TRBV18 and TRBJ2-1; 7 nucleotides align to TRBD1. Losses at the gene ends were 3 bases for V and 7 bases for J; bases not matched to a gene: 9. The CDR3 runs to 15 residues. Germline assignment: CDR1 KGHSH and CDR2 LQKENI. DNA for the CDR3: TGTGCCAGCTCACCGGGACAGCCGGTTTTAAATGAGCAGTTCTTC. It specifies CASSPGQPVLNEQFF.

This chain uses TRBV11-2 with TRBJ2-1; TRBD1 might be the D (5 bases). The CDR3 spans 15 residues. Trimming took off 5 bases at V and 9 bases at J, with 20 bases between the two ends. In germline, CDR1 is SGHAT, CDR2 FQNNGV. The CDR3 DNA reads as TGTGCCAGCAGCCCCAGACCCTACCTACAGGTTGAGCAGTTCTTC. Translation gives CASSPRPYLQVEQFF.

V is TRBV13 and J is TRBJ1-1, with 7 nucleotides matching TRBD1. The CDR3 is 14 amino acids. After removal of 3 bases from V and 5 bases from J, the junction contained 6 bases not matched to a gene. Germline CDR1 reads PRHDT; CDR2 reads FYEKMQ (reference sequence). DNA for the CDR3: TGTGCCAGCAGCTTGGAACAGGGGTGGACTGAAGCTTTCTTT. Translating gives CASSLEQGWTEAFF.

CDR3 residues: CASSTRTGGWETQYF. The CDR3 DNA reads TGTGCCAGCAGCACAAGGACAGGGGGCTGGGAGACCCAGTACTTC. V is TRBV7-8 and J is TRBJ2-5; TRBD1 agrees at 11 bases. The germline gives CDR1 SGHVS, CDR2 FQNEAQ. Trimming at V came to 5 bases and at J to 5 bases, leaving 7 bases not matched to a gene. The CDR3 has 15 residues.

The chain uses TRBV10-1 and TRBJ2-3, with D maybe TRBD1 (6 bases). Germline V CDR1 and CDR2: WNHNN, SYGVQD (reference sequence). Trimming stripped 3 bases from V and 10 bases from J, with 8 bases between. The CDR3 spans 11 residues. In DNA form, the CDR3 reads TGCGCCAGCAGTGATGGGGGCCCGCAGTATTTT. Translating gives CASSDGGPQYF.

The V and J genes are TRBV5-1 and TRBJ2-5, with 11 bases that match TRBD2. TRBJ2-7 matches the DNA end more closely, so the J call is doubtful. CDR3 length equals 17 residues. Germline assignment: CDR1 SGHRS and CDR2 YFSETQ. The CDR3 sequence is CASSLRTSGPYSYEQYF. The CDR3 bases are TGCGCCAGCAGCTTGCGGACTAGCGGGCCCTACTCCTACGAGCAGTACTTC.

The chain carries TRBV9 and TRBJ2-7, with D possibly being TRBD2 (6 bases). Germline V gene sequence: CDR1 SGDLS, CDR2 YYNGEE. V lost 0 bases and J lost 0, with 10 bases in between. The CDR3 loop spans 15 amino acids. In DNA form, the CDR3 reads TGTGCCAGCAGCGTAGACCTAGCGAGCTCCTACGAGCAGTACTTC. This codes for CASSVDLASSYEQYF. The full variable domain, with the rest looked up from reference TRBV9 and TRBJ2-7, is DSGVTQTPKHLITATGQRVTLRCSPRSGDLSVYWYQQSLDQGLQFLIQYYNGEERAKGNILERFSAQQFPDLHSELNLSSLELGDSALYFCASSVDLASSYEQYFGPGTRLTVT.

In this sample, this clone turned up once. This specimen includes other DNA sequences encoding the same CDR3. As DNA, the CDR3 is TGTGCCAGCAGCGTAGGAGGCTCGGGCTACAATGAGCAGTTCTTC. It specifies CASSVGGSGYNEQFF. The chain combines TRBV9 with TRBJ2-1; D gene ambiguous. Trimming took off 0 bases at V and 3 bases at J, with 10 bases between the two ends. Germline CDR1 reads SGDLS; CDR2 reads YYNGEE. The CDR3 runs to 15 residues.

The chain uses TRBV5-1 and TRBJ1-1; tentative D call: TRBD1 (5 bases). Trimming removed 2 bases from V and 4 bases from J, with 9 bases in between. CDR3 length: 13 amino acids. The V gene's germline CDR1 is SGHRS and CDR2 YFSETQ. The CDR3 nucleotides read TGCGCCAGCAGCTTCGGGCAGGGCACTGAAGCTTTCTTT. As protein: CASSFGQGTEAFF.

V gene TRBV6-1 combines with J gene TRBJ1-3; D gene uncertain. Trimming cost V 2 bases and J 4 bases, with 3 bases left between them. The CDR3 consists of 12 residues. CDR1 and CDR2 from the germline V gene are MNHNS and SASEGT. The CDR3 coding sequence is TGTGCCAGCAGTGAACGGGGAAACACCATATATTTT. The encoded protein is CASSERGNTIYF.

This clone has a single count. The chain employs TRBV12-1 and TRBJ2-7; TRBD2 was called by the table and not checked on the DNA. TRBV12-1 is marked as a pseudogene. This CDR3 has 16 amino acids. The CDR3 here is CASSLGGARDPIEQYF. The CDR3 nucleotides read TGTGCCAGCAGCTTGGGGGGTGCGCGGGATCCAATCGAGCAGTACTTC.

The rearrangement uses TRBV2 and TRBJ1-1; TRBD1 might be the D (6 bases). This CDR3 region has 14 residues. Germline CDR1 SNHLY, CDR2 FYNNEI. V was cut by 4 bases and J by 5 bases, with 14 bases left in between. The CDR3 DNA reads TGTGCCAGCAGTGTTCGCGGGGGCGGTACTGAAGCTTTCTTT. This encodes CASSVRGGGTEAFF.

The CDR3 DNA reads as TGCGCCAGCAGCCCCAACGCCCTAGCGGGAAAAGAGACCCAGTACTTC. This translates into CASSPNALAGKETQYF. This chain connects TRBV5-1 to TRBJ2-5; 9 positions agree with TRBD2. The CDR3 totals 16 residues. V dropped 4 bases and J dropped 3; count of bases not matched to a gene: 10. Germline loops: CDR1 SGHRS, CDR2 YFSETQ.